This passage covers 4 T cell receptor beta chains from one sample sequenced in a study of T-cell memory formation after mild COVID-19. TCRdb re-called the 5' RACE reads through MiXCR, storing one row per CDR3 protein. The sample shows a few hundred thousand distinct CDR3 sequences, roughly 18% of them seen only once. The specimen sequenced was PBMCs or a T cell subset sorted from them (not recorded which). The receptors derive from a young man who had mild COVID-19 (a few samples of this study predate the infection). Cell type and time point are not known.

This chain joins TRBV5-6 and TRBJ2-7; D is unclear. The CDR3 totals 13 residues. Trimming took off 2 bases at V and 2 bases at J, with 8 bases between the two ends. Germline V gene sequence: CDR1 SGHDT, CDR2 YYEEEE. The CDR3, as DNA: TGTGCCAGCAGCTTCATTAATGCCTACGAGCAGTACTTC. Translated: CASSFINAYEQYF.

CDR3 loop: CASSQEAGLEGGYTF. DNA for the CDR3: TGTGCCAGCAGCCAAGAGGCAGGGCTAGAAGGAGGCTACACCTTC. The chain has TRBV3-1 and TRBJ1-2; TRBD1 might be the D (5 bases). Per the germline V gene, CDR1 is LGHDT and CDR2 is YNNKEL (reference sequence). This CDR3 is 15 amino acids long. Deletions cut 0 bases from V and 8 bases from J, with 16 bases between.

The V call is TRBV20-1, the J call TRBJ2-3; D possibly corresponds to TRBD2 (6 bases). The CDR3 spans 19 residues. Germline CDR1 DFQATT, CDR2 SNEGSKA (reference sequence). The ends were cut back, 3 bases at V and 2 bases at J, with 27 bases in the middle. CDR3 region: CSASRSAGNPLIDTDTQYF. The CDR3 nucleotides are TGCAGTGCTAGTAGGTCGGCGGGGAATCCACTAATAGACACAGATACGCAGTATTTT.

The gene calls are TRBV28 and TRBJ1-3; tentatively, D is TRBD1 (5 bases). Germline loops: CDR1 MDHEN, CDR2 SYDVKM. The length of the CDR3 is 16 residues. The V end lost 3 bases, the J end lost 0 bases, and 12 bases lay between the germline ends. In DNA, the CDR3 is TGTGCCAGCAGTTTGGGGGGAGTCGGCTCTGGAAACACCATATATTTT. This codes for CASSLGGVGSGNTIYF.